The 27 T cell receptor beta chains below come from one sample, sequenced in a study of T cells in Graves' hyperthyroidism and ophthalmopathy. The source material, RNA transcripts, was used to amplify TCR beta CDR3 regions. Initially, a first-round RT-PCR of the TCR CDR3 employed the HTBI primer set. TCRdb used MiXCR to reprocess the multiplex PCR reads, holding one entry per CDR3 protein. The data hold 200,000 to 250,000 distinct CDR3 sequences, with approximately 20% observed a single time. The sample consisted of blood. The receptors originated from a man aged 35 to 55 with Graves' hyperthyroidism.

The chain joins TRBV7-2 to TRBJ1-5, with D possibly matching TRBD1 (6 bases). The CDR3 runs to 16 residues. Trimming cost V 5 bases and J 3 bases, with 17 bases left between them. Germline V CDR1 and CDR2: SGHTA, FQGNSA. CDR3 sequence reads: CASSKEGGGNNQPQHF. The CDR3 region has the DNA TGTGCCAGCAGCAAGGAAGGGGGTGGTAACAATCAGCCCCAGCATTTT.

The V call is TRBV30, the J call TRBJ2-5, with D perhaps matching TRBD1 or TRBD2 (5 bases each). Looked up from germline, CDR1 is GTSNPN and CDR2 is SVGIG (reference sequence). The CDR3 covers 14 residues. The V end lost 1 base, the J end lost 3 bases, and 12 bases lay between the germline ends. The CDR3 DNA is TGTGCCTGGAGTGCCGGGACCACGGAAGAGACCCAGTACTTC. It specifies CAWSAGTTEETQYF. Supplemented by reference TRBV30 and TRBJ2-5, the full variable domain reads SQTIHQWPATLVQPVGSPLSLECTVEGTSNPNLYWYRQAAGRGLQLLFYSVGIGQISSEVPQNLSASRPQDRQFILSSKKLLLSDSGFYLCAWSAGTTEETQYFGPGTRLLVL.

The chain uses TRBV6-1 and TRBJ1-5, with D possibly matching TRBD1 (5 bases). The CDR3 is 14 amino acids. V lost 3 bases to trimming and J lost 9 bases, with 15 bases between them. Germline V gene data show CDR1 as MNHNS and CDR2 as SASEGT. Here the CDR3 reads CASSERTQGRPQHF. Here the CDR3 DNA reads TGTGCCAGCAGTGAGAGGACCCAGGGCCGGCCCCAGCATTTT.

In its sample, this clonotype was seen a few times. The V call is TRBV5-1, the J call TRBJ2-2; tentatively, D is TRBD2 (6 bases). Trimming removed 4 bases at V and 0 bases at J, with 10 bases between. Germline loops: CDR1 SGHRS, CDR2 YFSETQ. This CDR3 region has 15 residues. CDR3 DNA: TGCGCCAGCAGCGCCGGGACTCCGAACACCGGGGAGCTGTTTTTT. Its protein product is CASSAGTPNTGELFF.

This clonotype was seen repeatedly, ten times or more. The J gene is TRBJ2-1, the V gene TRBV11-2, with D possibly being TRBD1 (7 bases). Per the germline V gene, CDR1 is SGHAT and CDR2 is FQNNGV. The CDR3 length is 13 residues. V lost 4 bases and J 7 bases, leaving 11 bases between the germline ends. DNA of the CDR3: TGTGCCAGCAGCTCCAGGGGGGTGAATGAGCAGTTCTTC. Residues: CASSSRGVNEQFF. The full variable domain, completed using reference TRBV11-2 and TRBJ2-1, is EAGVAQSPRYKIIEKRQSVAFWCNPISGHATLYWYQQILGQGPKLLIQFQNNGVVDDSQLPKDRFSAERLKGVDSTLKIQPAKLEDSAVYLCASSSRGVNEQFFGPGTRLTVL.

This clonotype was counted at least ten times. The chain has TRBV20-1 and TRBJ2-3; D not resolved. Germline-derived CDR1 and CDR2 are DFQATT and SNEGSKA (reference sequence). V lost 7 bases to trimming and J lost 4 bases, with 6 bases between them. This CDR3 region has 10 residues. CDR3: CSVAPDTQYF. The CDR3 DNA sequence: TGCAGTGTGGCGCCAGATACGCAGTATTTT.

This clonotype was detected ten times or more. CDR3 protein: CSATGQAAGGYTF. The CDR3 DNA reads TGCAGTGCTACCGGACAGGCGGCCGGCGGCTACACCTTC. This chain joins TRBV20-1 and TRBJ1-2, with 7 bases lining up with TRBD1. Per the germline V gene, CDR1 is DFQATT and CDR2 is SNEGSKA (reference sequence). V was clipped by 4 bases and J by 8 bases; unmatched bases: 10. This CDR3 contains 13 residues.

There are a few counts of this clonotype. The CDR3 here is CASSPAGNADTQYF. CDR3 sequence (DNA): TGTGCCAGCTCACCGGCGGGGAACGCAGATACGCAGTATTTT. This rearrangement joins TRBV18 to TRBJ2-3; tentative D call: TRBD2 (6 bases). Looked up from germline, CDR1 is KGHSH and CDR2 is LQKENI. The CDR3 is 14 residues long. Trimming shortened V by 3 bases and J by 4 bases, and 11 bases separated the two germline ends.

This clonotype has a count of ten or more. At one of its ends the junction is not consistent with the germline gene, which may arise from a read error. The chain joins TRBV7-7 to TRBJ2-1; maybe TRBD2 (7 bases). Germline values: CDR1 SSHAT, CDR2 FNYEAQ (reference sequence). The CDR3 has 13 amino acids. The CDR3 here is CASSSQQGGEQFF. The CDR3 nucleotides are TGTGCTAGCAGCTCACAACAGGGAGGGGAGCAGTTCTTC. Drawing the rest from reference TRBV7-7 and TRBJ2-1, the complete variable domain is GAGVSQSPRYKVTKRGQDVTLRCDPISSHATLYWYQQALGQGPEFLTYFNYEAQPDKSGLPSDRFSAERPEGSISTLTIQRTEQRDSAMYRCASSSQQGGEQFFGPGTRLTVL.

In its sample, this clonotype was seen a few times. This chain connects TRBV29-1 to TRBJ2-5; D is unresolved. V was clipped by 8 bases and J by 7 bases, with 5 bases between them. CDR3 length equals 8 residues. Germline V CDR1 and CDR2: SQVTM, ANQGSEA. The CDR3 DNA reads as TGCAGCTCAGGGACCCAGTACTTC. Protein sequence: CSSGTQYF.

This clonotype was seen at least ten times. V and J are TRBV5-4 and TRBJ2-5, with no clear D. Germline CDR1 SGHNT, CDR2 YYREEE (reference sequence). The CDR3 is made up of 14 amino acids. V was cut by 4 bases and J by 1 base, with 11 bases left in between. The CDR3: CASSPGPIQETQYF. The CDR3 nucleotides read TGTGCCAGCAGCCCCGGACCGATCCAAGAGACCCAGTACTTC.

This clonotype was counted many times. The rearrangement links TRBV6-1 to TRBJ1-2; possibly TRBD1 for D (5 bases). Trimming stripped 7 bases from V and 6 bases from J, with 9 bases between. There are 11 residues in the CDR3. Germline assignment: CDR1 MNHNS and CDR2 SASEGT. Written as DNA, the CDR3 is TGTGCCAGCACAGGGCTAGATGGCTACACCTTC. Its protein is CASTGLDGYTF.

The chain has TRBV25-1 and TRBJ1-1; D is perhaps TRBD1 (6 bases). CDR1 is MGHDK and CDR2 is SYGVNS in the germline V gene. Between the trimmed V and J ends, which lost 1 base and 1 base, there was a span of 13 bases. The CDR3 has 16 residues. The CDR3 spells CASSELGGKGNTEAFF. The CDR3 nucleotides read TGTGCCAGCAGTGAATTAGGGGGTAAAGGGAACACTGAAGCTTTCTTT. The full variable domain, rest sourced from reference TRBV25-1 and TRBJ1-1, is EADIYQTPRYLVIGTGKKITLECSQTMGHDKMYWYQQDPGMELHLIHYSYGVNSTEKGDLSSESTVSRIRTEHFPLTLESARPSHTSQYLCASSELGGKGNTEAFFGQGTRLTVV.

This clonotype showed up just a few times. The rearrangement links TRBV18 to TRBJ2-5; the D is unclear. Trimming stripped 2 bases from V and 0 bases from J, with 7 bases between. In germline, CDR1 is KGHSH, CDR2 LQKENI. This CDR3 comprises 14 residues. This chain's CDR3 is CASSPSKYQETQYF. The CDR3 nucleotides are TGTGCCAGCTCACCAAGCAAGTACCAAGAGACCCAGTACTTC.

This clonotype was counted at least ten times. This rearrangement joins TRBV11-2 to TRBJ2-2; 8 nucleotides match TRBD2. CDR3 length: 15 residues. Germline CDR1 is SGHAT and CDR2 is FQNNGV. After removal of 4 bases from V and 0 bases from J, the junction contained 1 base not matched to a gene. The CDR3 loop is CASSSGLANTGELFF. As DNA, the CDR3 is TGTGCCAGCAGCTCGGGACTAGCGAACACCGGGGAGCTGTTTTTT.

A word on this clonotype: Since a much larger clone is just one base distant, this may be a read error. The DNA of the CDR3 is TGTGCCAGCAGACCGGACCAAGGCAATCGGCCCCAGCATTTT. Its translation is CASRPDQGNRPQHF. This sequence joins TRBV2 and TRBJ1-5, with D uncertain. CDR1 is SNHLY and CDR2 is FYNNEI in the germline V gene. This CDR3 contains 14 residues.

The rearrangement uses TRBV7-2 and TRBJ2-3; no reliable D call. CDR1 and CDR2 (germline): SGHTA, FQGNSA. V shed 5 bases and J shed 0 bases, with 15 bases lying between them. The CDR3 has 16 amino acids. As DNA, the CDR3 is TGTGCCAGCAGCCGAGCACGGACCTCTAGCACAGATACGCAGTATTTT. Residues: CASSRARTSSTDTQYF.

This clonotype was seen many times. CDR3 amino acids: CATSRGDPRTEAFF. CDR3 sequence (DNA): TGTGCCACCAGCAGAGGAGACCCCCGCACTGAAGCTTTCTTT. The V call is TRBV15, the J call TRBJ1-1, with no clear D. The CDR3 loop spans 14 amino acids. The V gene's germline CDR1 is LNHNV and CDR2 YYDKDF (reference sequence). V was clipped by 1 base and J by 4 bases, with 10 bases between them.

Many counts were recorded for this clonotype. The CDR3 loop reads CASSSSGKTTDTQYF. The CDR3 DNA sequence: TGTGCCAGCAGCTCCAGTGGGAAAACCACAGATACGCAGTATTTT. V and J are TRBV7-2 and TRBJ2-3; D ambiguous. The CDR3 has 15 residues. CDR1 is SGHTA and CDR2 is FQGNSA in the germline V gene. With 4 bases removed from V and 2 bases from J, the gap between germline ends came to 13 bases.

This clonotype has a count of ten or more. The chain recombines TRBV27 with TRBJ2-7; 9 nucleotides agree with TRBD1. The CDR3 covers 15 residues. Germline values: CDR1 MNHEY, CDR2 SMNVEV (reference sequence). The V segment lost 6 bases and the J segment 2 bases; nucleotides outside the gene matches: 8. As DNA, the CDR3 is TGTGCCAGCAGCCGAGAACAGGGGGCCACCTACGAGCAGTACTTC. It translates to CASSREQGATYEQYF.

This clonotype has a handful of counts. The V gene is TRBV6-2 or TRBV6-3, the J gene TRBJ2-1, with D uncertain. This CDR3 has 14 residues. CDR1 MNHEY and CDR2 SVGEGT come from the germline V gene. The ends were cut back, 5 bases at V and 3 bases at J, with 11 bases in the middle. The CDR3 sequence is CASSTPRIYNEQFF. The CDR3 DNA reads TGTGCCAGCAGTACCCCCCGAATCTACAATGAGCAGTTCTTC.

This clonotype was recorded many times. The genes are TRBV7-3 and TRBJ2-1; D gene unclear. Trimming left V 2 bases short and J 9 bases short, with 8 bases between. In germline, CDR1 is SGHTA, CDR2 FQGTGA. The CDR3 consists of 12 residues. Here the CDR3 reads CASSLRSGEQFF. In nucleotides, the CDR3 is TGTGCCAGCAGCTTACGGTCGGGTGAGCAGTTCTTC.

This clonotype was detected ten times or more. The chain combines TRBV20-1 with TRBJ2-7; D perhaps matches TRBD1 (6 bases). The V end was cut by 6 bases, the J end by 3 bases, with 15 bases between. This CDR3 spans 13 amino acids. CDR1 is DFQATT and CDR2 is SNEGSKA in the germline V gene (reference sequence). CDR3 bases: TGCAGTGCCCCCAGGACAGCAGTCTACGAGCAGTACTTC. Its translation is CSAPRTAVYEQYF.

This clonotype occurred a few times. V gene TRBV4-3 combines with J gene TRBJ2-1; 7 bases match TRBD1. In germline, CDR1 is LGHNA, CDR2 YSLEER. The ends lost 7 bases at V and 9 bases at J; junction bases unmatched: 3. CDR3 length equals 11 residues. The CDR3 here is CASTRGSEQFF. CDR3 nucleotides: TGCGCCAGCACCAGGGGGAGTGAGCAGTTCTTC.

This clonotype appeared many times. J is TRBJ1-1 and V is TRBV12-3 or TRBV12-4; D may be TRBD1 (6 bases). With 4 bases removed from V and 5 bases from J, the gap between germline ends came to 20 bases. CDR3 length equals 16 residues. In nucleotides, the CDR3 is TGTGCCAGCAGTTGGGGAGGGCGGGGGCGAAAAACTGAAGCTTTCTTT. This sequence encodes CASSWGGRGRKTEAFF.

This clonotype has a handful of counts. The rearrangement joins TRBV28 to TRBJ1-2; the D gene is possibly TRBD1 (6 bases). Germline-derived CDR1 and CDR2 are MDHEN and SYDVKM. Trimming removed 6 bases at V and 8 bases at J, with 25 bases between. This CDR3 contains 16 residues. The CDR3 protein is CASSKSRDTSRQGYTF. DNA of the CDR3: TGTGCCAGCAGCAAATCTCGGGACACCTCTCGTCAAGGCTACACCTTC.

In this sample, this clonotype turned up many times. This chain uses TRBV6-1 with TRBJ2-7; tentatively, D is TRBD2 (7 bases). V was clipped by 5 bases and J by 5 bases, with 19 bases between them. This CDR3 has 15 amino acids. In germline, CDR1 is MNHNS, CDR2 SASEGT. In nucleotides, the CDR3 is TGTGCCAGCAGTCAAGGGTTGAGGGGGGGCCACGAGCAGTACTTC. Amino acids: CASSQGLRGGHEQYF.